This T cell receptor (beta chain) was obtained from a study of Graves' ophthalmopathy and Graves' hyperthyroidism. Using RNA transcripts, the TCR beta CDR3 regions were amplified. Second-round multiplex PCR followed a first-round RT-PCR using HTBI primers. TCRdb itself ran the multiplex PCR reads through MiXCR, one entry per CDR3 protein. The sample contains almost 750,000 distinct CDR3 sequences, approximately 40% of which appear only once. Each diagnosis was determined on the basis of clinical symptoms, serum thyroxine, TRAb, thyroid ultrasound and orbital computed tomography. V was pared by 8 bases and J by 8 bases, with 5 bases of the junction left unmatched. The CDR3 consists of 13 residues. CDR1 is SGHVS, CDR2 FQNEAQ, per germline.

This TCR came from an adult man with Graves' ophthalmopathy. The source material was peripheral blood. This sequence joins TRBV7-8 and TRBJ1-4; 10 bases match TRBD1. DNA for the CDR3: TGTGCCAGCCGGGACAGGGGTCGAGAAAAACTGTTTTTT. Amino acids: CASRDRGREKLFF.